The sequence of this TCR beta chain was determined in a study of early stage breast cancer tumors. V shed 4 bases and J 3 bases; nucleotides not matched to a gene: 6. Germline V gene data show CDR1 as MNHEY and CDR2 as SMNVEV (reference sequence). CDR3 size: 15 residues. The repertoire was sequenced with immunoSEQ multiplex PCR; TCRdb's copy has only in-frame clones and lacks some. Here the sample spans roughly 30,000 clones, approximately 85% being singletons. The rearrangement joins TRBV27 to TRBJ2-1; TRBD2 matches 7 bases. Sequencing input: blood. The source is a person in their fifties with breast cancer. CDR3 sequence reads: CASSSVAGYYNEQFF. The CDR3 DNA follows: TGTGCCAGCAGTTCCGTAGCGGGTTACTACAATGAGCAGTTCTTC.